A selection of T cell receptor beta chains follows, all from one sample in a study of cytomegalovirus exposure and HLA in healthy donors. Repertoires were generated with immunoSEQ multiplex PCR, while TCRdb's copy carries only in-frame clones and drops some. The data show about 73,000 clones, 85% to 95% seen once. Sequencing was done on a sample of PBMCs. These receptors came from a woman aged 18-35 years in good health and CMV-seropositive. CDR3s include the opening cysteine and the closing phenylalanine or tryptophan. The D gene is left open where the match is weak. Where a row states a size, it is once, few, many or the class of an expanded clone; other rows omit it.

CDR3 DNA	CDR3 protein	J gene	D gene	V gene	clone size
TGTGCCAGCAGCTTGGGACAGAACACTGAAGCTTTCTTT	CASSLGQNTEAFF	TRBJ1-1	NA	TRBV7-9	NA
TGTGCCAGCAGCTTCCGACAGGGTGTGGGCACCGGGGAGCTGTTTTTT	CASSFRQGVGTGELFF	TRBJ2-2	TRBD1	TRBV5-8	NA
TGCGCCAGCAGCCCAAAGCCTGGGACAGGGGCTACCTACGAGCAGTACTTC	CASSPKPGTGATYEQYF	TRBJ2-7	TRBD1	TRBV4-1	NA
TGTGCCAGCTCACCATCCCAGACTGACAATGAGCAGTTCTTC	CASSPSQTDNEQFF	TRBJ2-1	NA	TRBV18	NA
TGTGCCAGCAGTCCCCGACAGGGCTACACCGGGGAGCTGTTTTTT	CASSPRQGYTGELFF	TRBJ2-2	TRBD1	TRBV27	NA
TGCGCCAGCAGCAAACAGGGACAGATCTACGAGCAGTACTTC	CASSKQGQIYEQYF	TRBJ2-7	TRBD1	TRBV4-1	NA
TGCGCCAGCAGCTTTTGCGAAGACACGTCTGAAGCTTTCTTT	CASSFCEDTSEAFF	TRBJ1-1	NA	TRBV5-1	NA
TGTGCCAGCAGCTTGGCCCCCCTCGGTGGCTACACCTTC	CASSLAPLGGYTF	TRBJ1-2	NA	TRBV5-4	NA
TGTGCCAGCAGCCTCGACAGGAACACTGAAGCTTTCTTT	CASSLDRNTEAFF	TRBJ1-1	NA	TRBV5-4	NA
TGTGCCAGCAGCGAAGGACAGGGATATGGCTACACCTTC	CASSEGQGYGYTF	TRBJ1-2	TRBD1	TRBV5-6	NA
TGTGCCAGCAGGGGACTAGCGGGGGACCACAATGAGCAGTTCTTC	CASRGLAGDHNEQFF	TRBJ2-1	TRBD2	TRBV6-1	NA
TGTGCCAGCAGCAGGCCTGGGGCCAATGGCTACACCTTC	CASSRPGANGYTF	TRBJ1-2	NA	TRBV28	NA
TGTGCCAGCAGCGCCCGACTAGCGGGGGGGGCAGATACGCAGTATTTT	CASSARLAGGADTQYF	TRBJ2-3	TRBD2	TRBV7-2	NA
TGCGCCAGCAGTGCGACTAGCGGGGGTTTATACAATGAGCAGTTCTTC	CASSATSGGLYNEQFF	TRBJ2-1	TRBD2	TRBV10-1	NA
TGCACCAGCAGCCACCCTAGCGGGAGGTCTTACAATGAGCAGTTCTTC	CTSSHPSGRSYNEQFF	TRBJ2-1	NA	TRBV1	once
TGTGCCACCCAACCGGGGTCCGGGGAGCTGTTTTTT	CATQPGSGELFF	TRBJ2-2	NA	TRBV28	once
TGTGCCAGCAGTCAGGGCCGAAACACCATATATTTT	CASSQGRNTIYF	TRBJ1-3	NA	TRBV6-5	NA
TGCGCCAGCAGCACGGGACAGGGGGCTCACGAGCAGTACTTC	CASSTGQGAHEQYF	TRBJ2-7	TRBD1	TRBV5-1	NA
TGTGCCAGTAGAGTGAGCGGCGAAAAACTGTTTTTT	CASRVSGEKLFF	TRBJ1-4	NA	TRBV19	NA
TGTGCCAGCAGCCCCCGGGAGGGGGTTCGGAGCTACACCTTC	CASSPREGVRSYTF	TRBJ1-2	NA	TRBV5-6	NA
TGTGCCAGTACCAGGGACTCGCGTACGGGAGGCTACACCTTC	CASTRDSRTGGYTF	TRBJ1-2	NA	TRBV19	NA
TGTGCCAGCAGCTTTTCTTCAGGGGGCACCGGGGAGCTGTTTTTT	CASSFSSGGTGELFF	TRBJ2-2	TRBD1	TRBV7-2	NA
TGTGCCAGCAGCCAGACGGGAGAGTCCGGGGAGCTGTTTTTT	CASSQTGESGELFF	TRBJ2-2	NA	TRBV6-4	NA
TGTGCCAGCAGTTTTGGTCACCCAGGGGGTTATGGCTACACCTTC	CASSFGHPGGYGYTF	TRBJ1-2	TRBD1	TRBV28	NA
TGTGCCAGCAGCTTAGATCCAGGTTCCTACGAGCAGTACTTC	CASSLDPGSYEQYF	TRBJ2-7	NA	TRBV11-2	NA
TGTGCCATCAGTGAGGACAGGGGAGGATATGGCTACACCTTC	CAISEDRGGYGYTF	TRBJ1-2	TRBD1	TRBV10-3	NA
TGTGCCAGCTCACCACCGCCGACAGGGGAGCGAAACACCATATATTTT	CASSPPPTGERNTIYF	TRBJ1-3	TRBD1	TRBV18	NA
TGTGCCAGCAGCTTTCAGGCAGTCAATCAGCCCCAGCATTTT	CASSFQAVNQPQHF	TRBJ1-5	NA	TRBV7-8	once
TGTGCCAGCAGCTTCGGGGTAGGCTCCTACGAGCAGTACTTC	CASSFGVGSYEQYF	TRBJ2-7	NA	TRBV5-4	NA